The rows below give T cell receptor beta chains drawn from one sample of a study of cytomegalovirus exposure and HLA in healthy donors. The protocol was immunoSEQ multiplex PCR, while the TCRdb copy is restricted to in-frame clones and leaves out a portion. The sample consists of 130,000 to 150,000 clones, approximately 70% of them appearing once. The specimen sequenced was PBMCs. These TCRs come from a human donor in good health. Both conserved end residues are part of each CDR3. A D gene is named only where the DNA matches it firmly. A clone size is listed for some rows: how often the clone was seen (once, few, many), or a class if it is expanded.

j_call d_call v_call clone_size cdr3_nt cdr3_aa
TRBJ1-2 - TRBV5-4 - TGTGCCAGCAGCGGGGGGGGCCTCTATGGCTACACCTTC CASSGGGLYGYTF
TRBJ2-2 - TRBV6-5 - TGTGCCAGCAGTTACGAACTAGCTTATCACGGGGAGCTGTTTTTT CASSYELAYHGELFF
TRBJ2-2 TRBD2 TRBV4-1 - TGCGCCAGCAGCCAATCTAGCGGGGGGTTCACCGGGGAGCTGTTTTTT CASSQSSGGFTGELFF
TRBJ2-1 TRBD2 TRBV15 - TGTGCCACCAGCTTTAGGACTAGCGGGAGTGATGAGCAGTTCTTC CATSFRTSGSDEQFF
TRBJ1-2 - TRBV5-4 - TGTGCCAGCAGCTTGGGGGGGGTAGGAGGCTACACCTTC CASSLGGVGGYTF
TRBJ2-3 - TRBV2 - TGTGCCAGGACAGCGACTTTCGGACCGGGGGCAGATACGCAGTATTTT CARTATFGPGADTQYF
TRBJ1-1 - TRBV5-1 - TGCGCCAGCAGCTACAGGACATCATCGATGAACACTGAAGCTTTCTTT CASSYRTSSMNTEAFF
TRBJ2-2 - TRBV19 - TGTGCCAGTAGTATGCAGGGCCACACCGGGGAGCTGTTTTTT CASSMQGHTGELFF
TRBJ1-1 TRBD1 TRBV7-9 - TGTGCCAGCAGCTTAATCGGACAGGGGATGAACACTGAAGCTTTCTTT CASSLIGQGMNTEAFF
TRBJ2-3 TRBD1 TRBV28 - TGTGCCAGCAGCACCCAGGACAGGGGGGCAGATACGCAGTATTTT CASSTQDRGADTQYF
TRBJ2-1 - TRBV30 few TGTGCCTGGAGTCTGAGTAGCCTACACAATGAGCAGTTCTTC CAWSLSSLHNEQFF
TRBJ2-7 TRBD2 TRBV6-5 - TGTGCCAGCAAACCATTCCCGGCGGGAGCCTACGAGCAGTACTTC CASKPFPAGAYEQYF
TRBJ1-5 - TRBV6-5 - TGTGCCAGCAGTTACTCGGTCGGACTGGGCAATCAGCCCCAGCATTTT CASSYSVGLGNQPQHF
TRBJ1-4 - TRBV11-2 - TGTGCCACGTCCTGGTGGGGACAAAATGAAAAACTGTTTTTT CATSWWGQNEKLFF
TRBJ2-7 - TRBV6-5 - TGTGCCAGCAGTTACTCGTACGTCAGCTCCTACGAGCAGTACTTC CASSYSYVSSYEQYF
TRBJ2-3 TRBD2 TRBV7-6 - TGTGCCAGCAGACGATTAGCGGGAGGAATAGATACGCAGTATTTT CASRRLAGGIDTQYF
TRBJ2-7 TRBD1 TRBV5-1 - TGCGCCAGCAGCTGGAGACAGGGGTACTACGAGCAGTACTTC CASSWRQGYYEQYF
TRBJ1-4 TRBD1 TRBV6-4 - TGTGCCAGCAGTGAAGGGGGCGCAAACGAAAAACTGTTTTTT CASSEGGANEKLFF
TRBJ2-3 - TRBV7-9 - TGTGCCAGCAGCGAAAGCGTAGATACGCAGTATTTT CASSESVDTQYF
TRBJ2-7 TRBD2 TRBV7-2 - TGTGCCAGCAGCTACCTAGCGGGAGATTTGGTCTTC CASSYLAGDLVF
TRBJ2-3 - TRBV28 - TGTGCCAGCCAGACGGAGGGCACAGATACGCAGTATTTT CASQTEGTDTQYF
TRBJ1-2 - TRBV5-4 few TGTGCCAGCAGCCTTACAGTCGCCAATGGCTACACCTTC CASSLTVANGYTF
TRBJ2-7 TRBD2 TRBV7-9 - TGTGCCAGCAGCTTATCCGGGGGGGAATACGAGCAGTACTTC CASSLSGGEYEQYF
TRBJ1-6 - TRBV28 few TGTGCCAGCAGTTTTGTGGTCCTAAATTCACCCCTCCACTTT CASSFVVLNSPLHF
TRBJ2-5 TRBD2 TRBV11-2 - TGTGCCAGCAGCTCAGAGCTTCGGCGGGGGGTCGGGGAGACCCAGTACTTC CASSSELRRGVGETQYF
TRBJ2-7 - TRBV6-1 few TGTGCCAGCAGTGAACCGGCGGGGAGGTCCTACGAGCAGTACTTC CASSEPAGRSYEQYF
TRBJ1-1 - TRBV7-9 - TGTGCCAGCAGCTTAGCGGTTGAGGCTTTCTTT CASSLAVEAFF
TRBJ2-6 - TRBV25-1 few TGTGCCAGCAGTGAAGGGGGCGCTGGGGCCAACGTCCTGACTTTC CASSEGGAGANVLTF
TRBJ1-2 TRBD1 TRBV9 - TGTGCCAGCAGCGAGGAGGGACAGCCCTTTGGAGGCTACACCTTC CASSEEGQPFGGYTF
TRBJ1-2 - TRBV19 - TGTGCCAGTAGTACCGTTACGAGGGCTAATAACTATGGCTACACCTTC CASSTVTRANNYGYTF
TRBJ1-1 - TRBV5-1 - TGCGCCAGCAGCGTGTCCGTCGACACTGAAGCTTTCTTT CASSVSVDTEAFF
TRBJ2-3 TRBD1 TRBV27 - TGTGCCAGCAGTACCTACAGGGGGCGAGGTACAGATACGCAGTATTTT CASSTYRGRGTDTQYF
TRBJ2-7 - TRBV29-1 once TGCAGCGTCCGCAAACAGGGGGGGGCCTACGAGCAGTACTTC CSVRKQGGAYEQYF
TRBJ1-5 TRBD1 TRBV6-5 once TGTGCCAGCAGCAGATCAGGGGGAAATCAGCCCCAGCATTTT CASSRSGGNQPQHF
TRBJ1-1 - TRBV9 - TGTGCCAGCAGCCCCCGGGTTGGCGGGGGGCAAGGTTCGGGTACTGAAGCTTTCTTT CASSPRVGGGQGSGTEAFF
TRBJ2-1 TRBD1 TRBV7-3 - TGTGCCAGCAGCTTAACAGGGGGCAGGGGCAATGAGCAGTTCTTC CASSLTGGRGNEQFF
TRBJ2-3 TRBD2 TRBV5-1 - TGCGCCAGCAGCTTGGCCGGGGGGGGAAGCACAGATACGCAGTATTTT CASSLAGGGSTDTQYF
TRBJ2-5 - TRBV11-2 - TGTGCCAGCAGCTTTGTTGGAGCGGTCCAAGAGACCCAGTACTTC CASSFVGAVQETQYF
TRBJ1-2 TRBD1 TRBV6-5 - TGTGCCAGCAGTCCAGGGGGATCGTATGGCTACACCTTC CASSPGGSYGYTF
TRBJ2-6 TRBD1 TRBV29-1 - TGCAGCGCTCTGATACGGACAGGGGCAGTCCAAGGTGGGGCCAACGTCCTGACTTTC CSALIRTGAVQGGANVLTF
TRBJ2-1 TRBD2 TRBV11-2 - TGTGCCAGCAGCTTAGACGGCGGGAGTCTAGAGCAGTTCTTC CASSLDGGSLEQFF
TRBJ2-7 - TRBV2 - TGTGCCAGCACCGGCGGATACTCCTACGAGCAGTACTTC CASTGGYSYEQYF
TRBJ1-1 - TRBV15 - TGTGCCACCAGCAGAGAGGAGGGGCGGGCGGATACGGACACTGAAGCTTTCTTT CATSREEGRADTDTEAFF
TRBJ1-4 TRBD1 TRBV7-9 - TGTGCCAGCAGCACACGGACAGGGGAAGGAGAAAAACTGTTTTTT CASSTRTGEGEKLFF
TRBJ1-1 - TRBV5-1 many TGCGCCAGCAGCTTAGGGGATGGGGGGACTGAAGCTTTCTTT CASSLGDGGTEAFF
TRBJ2-7 - TRBV30 - TGTGCCTGGAGTGTACGAACTACGACTTCTTTC CAWSVRTTTSF
TRBJ1-5 - TRBV6-1 - TGTGCCAGCAGTGAATCCAGACATCATAGCAATCAGCCCCAGCATTTT CASSESRHHSNQPQHF
TRBJ1-5 - TRBV28 - TGTGCCAGCAGTTCAGGCCCCGGGATCCAGCATTTT CASSSGPGIQHF
TRBJ2-3 - TRBV5-1 - TGCGCCAGCAGCTGGGGGCTAGATACGCAGTATTTT CASSWGLDTQYF
TRBJ1-1 - TRBV1 - TGCACCAGCAGCCAAGAGTGGGACAGCCTGAACACTGAAGCTTTCTTT CTSSQEWDSLNTEAFF
TRBJ1-5 TRBD1 TRBV28 - TGTGCCAGCAGTTTAGGACAGGGCGTCAGCAATCAGCCCCAGCATTTT CASSLGQGVSNQPQHF
TRBJ1-3 TRBD1 TRBV4-1 - TGCGCCAGCAGCCAGGACAGGGGAAAAGGAAACACCATATATTTT CASSQDRGKGNTIYF
TRBJ1-5 - TRBV19 - TGTGCCAGTAGTGGGGGGGTAGGCAATCAGCCCCAGCATTTT CASSGGVGNQPQHF
TRBJ2-7 - TRBV6-5 - TGTGCCTCGGGAGGGACAGCTCCAAGCTACGAGCAGTACTTC CASGGTAPSYEQYF
TRBJ2-2 TRBD2 TRBV7-8 - TGTGCCAGCAGCCACGCCCGACTAGCGGGAGCCCAAGGCGGGGAGCTGTTTTTT CASSHARLAGAQGGELFF
TRBJ1-2 - TRBV5-4 - TGTGCCAGCAGCCTTGACACCACTAACTATGGCTACACCTTC CASSLDTTNYGYTF